The clone carrying this TCR beta chain showed up many times. Its antigen is currently unknown. V lost 1 base and J lost 0; bases outside the gene matches: 7. The CDR3 is made up of 17 amino acids. Per germline, CDR1 LNHDA and CDR2 SQIVND (reference sequence). This specimen belongs to a study of Graves' ophthalmopathy and Graves' hyperthyroidism. Study-level points and caveats: Detected in blood as well were most expanded thyroid clonotypes with frequency above 0.001.

Amplified TCR beta CDR3 regions were obtained using RNA transcripts as template. HTBI primers served in a first-round RT-PCR, which a second-round multiplex PCR followed. TCRdb recomputed calls from the multiplex PCR reads with MiXCR, one row per CDR3 protein. Of approximately 330,000 distinct CDR3 sequences listed, around a sixth are singletons. Symptoms, serum thyroxine and TRAb, thyroid ultrasound, and orbital computed tomography formed the diagnostic basis. PBMCs stemmed from more than 9.5 ml of fresh peripheral blood. The sequencing input was peripheral blood. J is TRBJ2-7 and V is TRBV19, with 9 positions matching TRBD1. This TCR came from an adult man with Graves' ophthalmopathy. The CDR3 loop reads CASSIVPTGGISYEQYF. CDR3 bases: TGTGCCAGTAGTATAGTCCCGACAGGGGGTATCTCCTACGAGCAGTACTTC.